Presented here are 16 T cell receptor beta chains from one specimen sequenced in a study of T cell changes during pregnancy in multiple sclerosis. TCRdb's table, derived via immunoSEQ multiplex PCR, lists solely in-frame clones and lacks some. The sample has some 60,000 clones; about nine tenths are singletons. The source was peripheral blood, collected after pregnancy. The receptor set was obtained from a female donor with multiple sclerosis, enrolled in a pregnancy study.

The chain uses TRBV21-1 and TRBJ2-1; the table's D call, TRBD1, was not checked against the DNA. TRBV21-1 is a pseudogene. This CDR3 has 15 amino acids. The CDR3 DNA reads TGTGCCAGCAGCAACACAGACAGCTCCTACAATGAGCAGTTCTTC. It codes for CASSNTDSSYNEQFF.

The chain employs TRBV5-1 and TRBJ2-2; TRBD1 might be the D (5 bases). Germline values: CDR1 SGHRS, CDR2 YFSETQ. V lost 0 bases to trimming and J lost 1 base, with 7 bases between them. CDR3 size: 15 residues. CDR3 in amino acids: CASSLGGWNTGELFF. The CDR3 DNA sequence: TGCGCCAGCAGCTTGGGGGGCTGGAACACCGGGGAGCTGTTTTTT.

CDR3: CASSEPSQAAGDTQYF. The CDR3 DNA is TGTGCCAGCAGTGAACCTTCCCAGGCGGCGGGGGATACGCAGTATTTT. The chain has TRBV2 and TRBJ2-3; possible D gene TRBD2, 6 bases. V gave up 2 bases and J gave up 6 bases, with 18 bases separating them. The CDR3 length is 16 residues. Per the germline V gene, CDR1 is SNHLY and CDR2 is FYNNEI.

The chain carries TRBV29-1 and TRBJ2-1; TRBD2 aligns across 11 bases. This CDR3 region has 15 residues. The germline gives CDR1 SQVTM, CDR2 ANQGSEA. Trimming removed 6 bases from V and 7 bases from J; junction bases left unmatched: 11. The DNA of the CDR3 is TGCAGCGTGAGCGGAGTAGCGGGGGGGCAAAATGAGCAGTTCTTC. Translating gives CSVSGVAGGQNEQFF.

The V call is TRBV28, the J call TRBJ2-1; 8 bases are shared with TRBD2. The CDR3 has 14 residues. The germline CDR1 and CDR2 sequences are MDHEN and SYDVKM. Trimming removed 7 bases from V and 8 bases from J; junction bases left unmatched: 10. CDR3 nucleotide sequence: TGTGCCAGCACCCGCACGGGAGGGAGCGATGAGCAGTTCTTC. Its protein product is CASTRTGGSDEQFF.

The CDR3 coding sequence is TGCGCCAGCATTCTTATACAGGGTAGCGAGCCCCAGCATTTT. As protein: CASILIQGSEPQHF. The chain uses TRBV5-1 and TRBJ1-5, with D maybe TRBD1 (6 bases). CDR1 and CDR2 from the germline V gene are SGHRS and YFSETQ. The germline V and J ends were trimmed by 6 bases and 8 bases, with 18 bases remaining between them. The CDR3 sequence is 14 residues long. Full variable domain (outside the CDR3, taken from reference TRBV5-1 and TRBJ1-5): KAGVTQTPRYLIKTRGQQVTLSCSPISGHRSVSWYQQTPGQGLQFLFEYFSETQRNKGNFPGRFSGRQFSNSRSEMNVSTLELGDSALYLCASILIQGSEPQHFGDGTRLSIL.

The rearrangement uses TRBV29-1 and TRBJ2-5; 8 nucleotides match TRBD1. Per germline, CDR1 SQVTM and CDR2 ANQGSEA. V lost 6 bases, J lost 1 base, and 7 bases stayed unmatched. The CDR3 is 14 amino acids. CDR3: CSVDDRGPQETQYF. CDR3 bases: TGCAGCGTCGATGACAGGGGACCCCAAGAGACCCAGTACTTC.

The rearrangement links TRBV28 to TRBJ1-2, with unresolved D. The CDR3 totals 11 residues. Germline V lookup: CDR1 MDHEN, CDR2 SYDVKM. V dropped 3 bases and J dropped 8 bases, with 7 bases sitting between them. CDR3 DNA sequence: TGTGCCAGCAGTTTTCCGGGGGGCTACACCTTC. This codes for CASSFPGGYTF.

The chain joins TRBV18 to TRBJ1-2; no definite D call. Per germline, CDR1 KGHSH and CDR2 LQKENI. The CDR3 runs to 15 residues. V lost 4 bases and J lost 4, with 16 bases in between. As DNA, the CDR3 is TGTGCCAGCTCACGGCAAAACCCAGGAGGCTATGGCTACACCTTC. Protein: CASSRQNPGGYGYTF.

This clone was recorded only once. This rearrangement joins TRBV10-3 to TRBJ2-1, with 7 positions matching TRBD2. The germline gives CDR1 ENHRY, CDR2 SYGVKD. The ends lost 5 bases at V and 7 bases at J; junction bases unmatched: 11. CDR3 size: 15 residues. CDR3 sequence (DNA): TGTGCCATCAGTACCAAAAGGGCGGGGGTAAATGAGCAGTTCTTC. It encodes CAISTKRAGVNEQFF.

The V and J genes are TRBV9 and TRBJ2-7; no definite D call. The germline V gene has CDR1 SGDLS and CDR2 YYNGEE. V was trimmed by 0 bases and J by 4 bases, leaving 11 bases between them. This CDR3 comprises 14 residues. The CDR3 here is CASSVEVRMYEQYF. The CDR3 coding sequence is TGTGCCAGCAGCGTAGAAGTGCGGATGTACGAGCAGTACTTC.

CDR3 loop: CASSEDRGRDTQYF. The CDR3 DNA follows: TGTGCCAGCAGTGAAGACAGGGGGAGGGATACGCAGTATTTT. V gene TRBV6-1 combines with J gene TRBJ2-3; 8 bases agree with TRBD1. The CDR3 extends over 14 amino acids. Germline V lookup: CDR1 MNHNS, CDR2 SASEGT. V was clipped by 1 base and J by 6 bases; unmatched bases: 3.

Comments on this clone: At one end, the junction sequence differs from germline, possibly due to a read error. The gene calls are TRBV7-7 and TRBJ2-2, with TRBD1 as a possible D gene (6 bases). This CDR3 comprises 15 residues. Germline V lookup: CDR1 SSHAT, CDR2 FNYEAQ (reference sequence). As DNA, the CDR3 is TGTGCTAGCAGCGACCGACAGGCGAACACCGGGGAGCTGTTTTTT. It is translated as CASSDRQANTGELFF.

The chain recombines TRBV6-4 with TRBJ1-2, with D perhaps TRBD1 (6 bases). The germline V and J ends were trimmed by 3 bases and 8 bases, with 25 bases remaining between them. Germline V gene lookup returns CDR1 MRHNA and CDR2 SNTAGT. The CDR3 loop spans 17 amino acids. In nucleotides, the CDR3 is TGTGCCAGCAGTGAAAACCCAAGTTGGGCAGGGGAGAAGGGCTACACCTTC. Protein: CASSENPSWAGEKGYTF.

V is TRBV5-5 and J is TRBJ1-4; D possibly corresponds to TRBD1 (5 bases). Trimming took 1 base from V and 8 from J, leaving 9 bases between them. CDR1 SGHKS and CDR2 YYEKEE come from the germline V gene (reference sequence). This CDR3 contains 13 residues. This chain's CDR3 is CASSLWGEEKLFF. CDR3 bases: TGTGCCAGCAGCTTGTGGGGGGAAGAAAAACTGTTTTTT.

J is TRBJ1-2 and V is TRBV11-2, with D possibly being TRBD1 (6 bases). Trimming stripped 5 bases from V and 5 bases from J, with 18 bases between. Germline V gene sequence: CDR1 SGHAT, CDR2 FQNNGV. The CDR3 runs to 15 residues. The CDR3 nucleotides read TGTGCCAGCAGCGTCCTCAGGGGAAGAGGGTATGGCTACACCTTC. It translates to CASSVLRGRGYGYTF.